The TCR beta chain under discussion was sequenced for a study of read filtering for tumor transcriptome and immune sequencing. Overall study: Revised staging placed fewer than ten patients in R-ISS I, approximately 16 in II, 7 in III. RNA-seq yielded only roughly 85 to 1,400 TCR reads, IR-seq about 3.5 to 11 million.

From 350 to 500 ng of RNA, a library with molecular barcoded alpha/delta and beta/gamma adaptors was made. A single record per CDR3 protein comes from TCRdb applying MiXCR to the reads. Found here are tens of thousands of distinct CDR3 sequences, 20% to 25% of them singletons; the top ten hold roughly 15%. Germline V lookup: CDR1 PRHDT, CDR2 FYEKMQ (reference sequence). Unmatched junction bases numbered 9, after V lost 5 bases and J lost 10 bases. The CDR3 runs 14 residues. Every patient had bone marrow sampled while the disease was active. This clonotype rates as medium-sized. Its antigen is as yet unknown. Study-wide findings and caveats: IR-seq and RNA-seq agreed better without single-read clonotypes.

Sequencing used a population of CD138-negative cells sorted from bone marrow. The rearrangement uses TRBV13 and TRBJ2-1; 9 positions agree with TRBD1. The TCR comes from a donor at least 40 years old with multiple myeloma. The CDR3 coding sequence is TGTGCCAGCAGCCACTTAGACAGGGGGAAGGAGCAGTTCTTC. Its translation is CASSHLDRGKEQFF.